This T cell receptor beta chain comes out of a study of blood T cell repertoires in COVID-19. About the study: Collection of acute and convalescent COVID-19 samples took place in the United States, Italy and Spain. PBMCs, B-cell-depleted T cells, or T cells provided the cDNA or gDNA that made up the material.

In the authors' workflow: Reference gene primer amplification gave nucleated cell count estimates. Sequenced by immunoSEQ multiplex PCR; TCRdb stores in-frame clones only, minus some. V, J and clone size are those of that table, while D and trimming were read from the DNA. The sample shows 200,000 to 300,000 clones, around 84% of them seen only once. The CDR3 spans 16 residues. The clonotype originates from a man aged 55 to 70 with acute or convalescent COVID-19. Sequenced material: peripheral blood. The chain uses TRBV21-1 and TRBJ2-5; no check of the table's D call, TRBD1, against the DNA was made. TRBV21-1 is a listed pseudogene. The CDR3 DNA reads as TGTGCCAGCAGCGAGCCCCCTCAGGGGACCCAAGAGACCCAGTACTTC. Its protein is CASSEPPQGTQETQYF.